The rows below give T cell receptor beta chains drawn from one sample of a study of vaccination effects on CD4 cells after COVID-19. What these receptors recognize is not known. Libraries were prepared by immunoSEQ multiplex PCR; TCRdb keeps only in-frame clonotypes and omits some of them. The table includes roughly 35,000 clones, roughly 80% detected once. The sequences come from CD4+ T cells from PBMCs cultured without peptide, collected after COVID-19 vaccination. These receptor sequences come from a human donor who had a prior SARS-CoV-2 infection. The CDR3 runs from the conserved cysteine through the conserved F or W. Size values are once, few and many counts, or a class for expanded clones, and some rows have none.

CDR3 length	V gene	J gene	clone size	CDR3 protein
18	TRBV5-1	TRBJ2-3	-	CASSYGQGTYSSTDTQYF
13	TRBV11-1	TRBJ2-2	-	CASSSDRGRGLFF
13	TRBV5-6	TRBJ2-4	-	CASSLVIQSIQYF
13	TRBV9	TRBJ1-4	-	CASSVDPTEKLFF
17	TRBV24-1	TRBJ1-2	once	CATSDPSLTGELSGYTF
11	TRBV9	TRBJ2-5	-	CASSAGETQYF
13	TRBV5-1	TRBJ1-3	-	CASSLAGQNTIYF
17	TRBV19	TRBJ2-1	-	CASTLTTGREIIPEQFF
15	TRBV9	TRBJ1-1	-	CASSVDTSRETEAFF
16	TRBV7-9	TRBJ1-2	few	CASSLAPKTGNYGYTF
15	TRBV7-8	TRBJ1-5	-	CASSPMGRDNQPQHF
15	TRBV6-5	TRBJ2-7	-	CASRQSLAVSYEQYF
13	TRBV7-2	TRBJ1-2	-	CASSIRGTRGYTF
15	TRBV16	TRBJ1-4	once	CASSHQTGWNEKLFF
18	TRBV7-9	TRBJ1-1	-	CASSPRLGESWTNTEAFF
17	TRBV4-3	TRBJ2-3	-	CASSQALPGYPTDTQYF
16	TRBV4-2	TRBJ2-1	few	CASSQATSEAYNEQFF
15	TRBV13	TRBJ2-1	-	CASSFRVSSYNEQFF
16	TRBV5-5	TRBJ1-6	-	CASSLNPFAYNSPLHF
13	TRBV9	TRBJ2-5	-	CASSVGGGGGQYF
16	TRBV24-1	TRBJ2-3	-	CATSDPLGGYTDTQYF
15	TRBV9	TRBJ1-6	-	CASSPSLSPGTPLHF
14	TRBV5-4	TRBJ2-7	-	CASSLRTDSYEQYF
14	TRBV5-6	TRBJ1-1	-	CASSLVAGNTEAFF
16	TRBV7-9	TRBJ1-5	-	CASSFGQGPSDQPQHF
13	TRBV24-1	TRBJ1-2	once	CATSDRTFYGYTF
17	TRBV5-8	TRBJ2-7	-	CASSPNGFTFGSYEQYF
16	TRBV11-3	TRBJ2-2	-	CASSPHPSGLTGELFF
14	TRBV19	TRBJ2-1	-	CASSIGGRWGEQFF
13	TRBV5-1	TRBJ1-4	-	CASSWTTNEKLFF
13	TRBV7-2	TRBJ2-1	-	CASSLDRYNEQFF
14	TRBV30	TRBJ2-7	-	CAWNAQGRSYEQYF
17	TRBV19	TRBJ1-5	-	CASSRQGASGSNQPQHF
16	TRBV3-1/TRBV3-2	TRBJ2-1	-	CASSQGQRGAYNEQFF
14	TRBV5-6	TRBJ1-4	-	CASRRDSANEKLFF
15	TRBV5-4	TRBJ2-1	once	CASSLWRPPGNEQFF
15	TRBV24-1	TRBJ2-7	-	CATSDSQGWEREQYF
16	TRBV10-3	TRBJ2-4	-	CAISARGGFAKNIQYF
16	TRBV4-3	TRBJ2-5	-	CASSSYPPRQEGTQYF
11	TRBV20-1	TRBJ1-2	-	CSARDWPGDTF
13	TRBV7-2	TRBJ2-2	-	CASSPGGTGELFF
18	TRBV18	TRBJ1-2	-	CASSPLAGQGINLYGYTF
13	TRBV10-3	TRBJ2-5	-	CAMRALVGETQYF
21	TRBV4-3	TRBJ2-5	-	CASSQDLAGGPYGQGSETQYF